The 27 T cell receptor beta chains below come from one sample, sequenced in a study of cytomegalovirus exposure and HLA in healthy donors. Both 60 Vbeta primers and 13 Jbeta primers went into the PCR. Here immunoSEQ multiplex PCR was the method, and the copy in TCRdb shows in-frame clones only, minus some. Found here are roughly 120,000 clones, roughly 80% of them singletons; the top ten hold around 4.9%. The sequenced sample was PBMCs. The origin of the receptors is a man in his fifties in good health and CMV-seropositive.

The V gene is TRBV7-3, the J gene TRBJ2-2, with 11 nucleotides matching TRBD1. The V segment lost 6 bases and the J segment 4 bases; nucleotides outside the gene matches: 1. Germline-derived CDR1 and CDR2 are SGHTA and FQGTGA. The CDR3 is 14 residues long. This chain's CDR3 is CASSGTGGTGELFF. In DNA, the CDR3 is TGTGCCAGCAGTGGGACAGGGGGCACCGGGGAGCTGTTTTTT.

The genes are TRBV5-4 and TRBJ2-7, with D perhaps matching TRBD2 (5 bases). Germline loops: CDR1 SGHNT, CDR2 YYREEE (reference sequence). The CDR3 has 14 residues. The V end was cut by 3 bases, the J end by 7 bases, with 17 bases between. CDR3: CASSSGVSDSEQYF. CDR3 DNA: TGTGCCAGCAGCTCCGGGGTTTCGGATAGTGAGCAGTACTTC.

The rearrangement uses TRBV30 and TRBJ1-2, with D unclear. The CDR3 length is 12 residues. Between the trimmed V and J ends, which lost 1 base and 4 bases, there was a span of 7 bases. CDR1 and CDR2 from the germline V gene are GTSNPN and SVGIG (reference sequence). CDR3 sequence reads: CAWSGGTYGYTF. The CDR3 DNA sequence: TGTGCCTGGAGTGGAGGAACCTATGGCTACACCTTC.

The V gene is TRBV9, the J gene TRBJ1-2; 7 bases align to TRBD1. Germline V CDR1 and CDR2: SGDLS, YYNGEE. After removal of 1 base from V and 3 bases from J, the junction contained 6 bases not matched to a gene. The CDR3 has 15 residues. The CDR3 reads CASSVSGQGDYGYTF. CDR3 nucleotides: TGTGCCAGCAGCGTAAGCGGCCAGGGGGACTATGGCTACACCTTC.

This clone appeared a few times. The rearrangement uses TRBV18 and TRBJ2-2; tentative D call: TRBD2 (5 bases). V was pared by 2 bases and J by 4 bases, with 11 bases between. The V gene's germline CDR1 is KGHSH and CDR2 LQKENI. The CDR3 sequence is 15 residues long. The CDR3 sequence is CASSPYKSGTGELFF. CDR3 in DNA: TGTGCCAGCTCACCATACAAGAGCGGCACCGGGGAGCTGTTTTTT.

CDR3 DNA sequence: TGTGCCAGCAGTGGGGACAGGGCTAACTATGGCTACACCTTC. This translates into CASSGDRANYGYTF. The chain employs TRBV2 and TRBJ1-2; TRBD1 aligns across 9 bases. CDR1 is SNHLY, CDR2 FYNNEI, per germline. The CDR3 contains 14 residues. The V segment lost 4 bases and the J segment 0 bases; nucleotides outside the gene matches: 0.

The chain joins TRBV7-8 to TRBJ1-1; the match to TRBD1 covers 9 bases. V lost 5 bases to trimming and J lost 1 base; unmatched junction nucleotides: 11. There are 17 residues in the CDR3. Per the germline V gene, CDR1 is SGHVS and CDR2 is FQNEAQ. The CDR3, as DNA: TGTGCCAGCAGCCCCCGCCGGACAGGGGACGGGAACACTGAAGCTTTCTTT. Translation gives CASSPRRTGDGNTEAFF.

The chain carries TRBV4-2 and TRBJ1-3, with unresolved D. CDR3 size: 13 residues. Germline CDR1 is LGHNA and CDR2 is YNFKEQ. Trimming stripped 1 base from V and 4 bases from J, with 5 bases between. The CDR3 DNA is TGTGCCAGCAGCCAAGCATCAGGAAACACCATATATTTT. This translates into CASSQASGNTIYF.

The chain couples TRBV11-2 to TRBJ2-3; 9 bases map to TRBD1. The V and J ends lost 4 bases and 7 bases, in that order; junction bases with no gene match: 6. The CDR3 is 14 amino acids. The germline gives CDR1 SGHAT, CDR2 FQNNGV. CDR3 protein: CASSSQQGAYTQYF. The CDR3 DNA reads as TGTGCCAGCAGCTCGCAACAGGGGGCCTATACGCAGTATTTT.

V is TRBV19 and J is TRBJ2-1, with 11 positions matching TRBD2. The CDR3 contains 15 residues. V shed 6 bases and J 3 bases; nucleotides not matched to a gene: 4. The germline gives CDR1 LNHDA, CDR2 SQIVND (reference sequence). The CDR3 nucleotides read TGTGCCAGTAGCGTGACTAGCGGGGACTACAATGAGCAGTTCTTC. Translating it yields CASSVTSGDYNEQFF.

The gene calls are TRBV6-5 and TRBJ1-4; D gene ambiguous. With 2 bases removed from V and 8 bases from J, the gap between germline ends came to 12 bases. CDR3 length: 14 amino acids. The germline gives CDR1 MNHEY, CDR2 SVGAGI. The CDR3 reads CASSYRTPPEKLFF. Written as DNA, the CDR3 is TGTGCCAGCAGTTACCGGACTCCACCGGAAAAACTGTTTTTT.

The genes are TRBV27 and TRBJ1-4; a possible D gene is TRBD1 (5 bases). V lost 5 bases, J lost 3 bases, and 19 bases lay in between. Germline-derived CDR1 and CDR2 are MNHEY and SMNVEV (reference sequence). The CDR3 is 17 amino acids. Here the CDR3 DNA reads TGTGCCAGCAGTCCGCAGGGTTCCTCTCCGGCTAATGAAAAACTGTTTTTT. It translates to CASSPQGSSPANEKLFF.

The CDR3 reads CASSSDRVLNTEAFF. The CDR3 bases are TGTGCCAGCTCATCCGACAGGGTCCTGAACACTGAAGCTTTCTTT. The chain uses TRBV18 and TRBJ1-1; TRBD1 aligns across 7 bases. The length of the CDR3 is 15 residues. V was pared by 5 bases and J by 0 bases, with 6 bases of the junction left unmatched. The germline V gene encodes CDR1 KGHSH and CDR2 LQKENI.

This chain joins TRBV19 and TRBJ1-5; perhaps TRBD1 as D (5 bases). The CDR3 is 15 residues long. V was clipped by 1 base and J by 4 bases, with 11 bases between them. CDR1 LNHDA and CDR2 SQIVND come from the germline V gene (reference sequence). Here the CDR3 DNA reads TGTGCCAGTAGTATAGCACAGGTTAGGAATCAGCCCCAGCATTTT. Protein sequence: CASSIAQVRNQPQHF.

This rearrangement joins TRBV5-1 to TRBJ2-5; the D gene is possibly TRBD1 (6 bases). Germline assignment: CDR1 SGHRS and CDR2 YFSETQ. This CDR3 is built from 15 residues. V lost 0 bases, J lost 3 bases, and 12 bases lay in between. The CDR3 coding sequence is TGCGCCAGCAGCTTGGACGGCAGGGGCGAAGAGACCCAGTACTTC. Protein: CASSLDGRGEETQYF.

In its sample, this clone was seen once. The chain recombines TRBV6-5 with TRBJ1-1; a weak D match, TRBD1 (5 bases). The V and J ends lost 7 bases and 0 bases respectively, with 12 bases between them. The length of the CDR3 is 14 residues. The germline CDR1 and CDR2 sequences are MNHEY and SVGAGI. CDR3 protein: CASTTGGVNTEAFF. In nucleotides, the CDR3 is TGTGCCAGCACGACGGGAGGGGTGAACACTGAAGCTTTCTTT.

V and J are TRBV30 and TRBJ1-2; unclear D gene. This CDR3 contains 11 residues. Trimming took 2 bases from V and 8 from J, leaving 9 bases between them. Germline V gene sequence: CDR1 GTSNPN, CDR2 SVGIG (reference sequence). CDR3 nucleotide sequence: TGTGCCTGGAGTCCGGGGAACGGCTACACCTTC. It encodes CAWSPGNGYTF.

The V gene is TRBV2, the J gene TRBJ1-1; 7 bases map to TRBD1. V shed 4 bases and J 2 bases; nucleotides not matched to a gene: 4. The CDR3 has 14 residues. Per the germline V gene, CDR1 is SNHLY and CDR2 is FYNNEI. This chain's CDR3 is CASSGGQINTEAFF. CDR3 nucleotides: TGTGCCAGCAGTGGGGGACAGATTAACACTGAAGCTTTCTTT.

The genes are TRBV14 and TRBJ1-2, with a weak D call TRBD1 (5 bases). Germline V gene lookup returns CDR1 SGHDN and CDR2 FVKESK. The CDR3 covers 14 residues. V lost 0 bases and J 7 bases, leaving 12 bases between the germline ends. The CDR3 region has the DNA TGTGCCAGCAGCCAAGAGGCTGGGGCGGCTGGCTACACCTTC. Translation gives CASSQEAGAAGYTF.

This clone was observed a few times. This sequence joins TRBV28 and TRBJ1-6; D unresolved. The germline V gene encodes CDR1 MDHEN and CDR2 SYDVKM. This CDR3 is built from 14 residues. V was pared by 2 bases and J by 6 bases, with 8 bases between. The chain's CDR3 is CASSLEGRNSPLHF. In DNA, the CDR3 is TGTGCCAGCAGTTTAGAGGGTCGTAATTCACCCCTCCACTTT.

The gene calls are TRBV28 and TRBJ1-2; D not certain. The CDR3 extends over 13 amino acids. CDR1 is MDHEN and CDR2 is SYDVKM in the germline V gene. Trimming took off 3 bases at V and 8 bases at J, with 13 bases between the two ends. The CDR3: CASSLAGSDGYTF. DNA of the CDR3: TGTGCCAGCAGTTTGGCGGGGTCCGACGGCTACACCTTC.

The chain joins TRBV28 to TRBJ1-5, with unresolved D. V lost 6 bases to trimming and J lost 6 bases, with 15 bases between them. The CDR3 has 14 residues. CDR1 and CDR2 (germline): MDHEN, SYDVKM. CDR3 region: CASSPSGYGQPQHF. Written as DNA, the CDR3 is TGTGCCAGCAGCCCTTCGGGGTACGGTCAGCCCCAGCATTTT.

This rearrangement joins TRBV2 to TRBJ2-7, with D tentatively TRBD1 (6 bases). Germline V CDR1 and CDR2: SNHLY, FYNNEI. V was trimmed by 6 bases and J by 2 bases, leaving 11 bases between them. The CDR3 spans 13 residues. This CDR3 is CASRPQGTYEQYF. The CDR3 DNA is TGTGCCAGCAGACCACAGGGAACCTACGAGCAGTACTTC.

This chain connects TRBV6-1 to TRBJ2-7; D is possibly TRBD1 (5 bases). The germline V and J ends were trimmed by 2 bases and 12 bases, with 17 bases remaining between them. The germline V gene encodes CDR1 MNHNS and CDR2 SASEGT. This CDR3 has 13 amino acids. The CDR3 reads CASSEHPTGDLYF. DNA of the CDR3: TGTGCCAGCAGTGAACACCCTACAGGAGACCTGTACTTC.

The V call is TRBV9, the J call TRBJ1-1; the D is unclear. Trimming removed 2 bases from V and 2 bases from J, with 7 bases in between. Germline V gene sequence: CDR1 SGDLS, CDR2 YYNGEE. This CDR3 is 13 amino acids long. CDR3 region: CASSVFHNTEAFF. The CDR3 DNA is TGTGCCAGCAGCGTTTTCCATAACACTGAAGCTTTCTTT.

This clone was observed a handful of times. In nucleotides, the CDR3 is TGCGCCAGCAGTCAGCGGGAGATCACAGATACGCAGTATTTT. The encoded protein is CASSQREITDTQYF. The chain employs TRBV10-2 and TRBJ2-3; 8 bases agree with TRBD2. The trim removed 5 bases at V and 2 bases at J, leaving 3 bases unmatched. CDR3 length: 14 residues. The germline V gene encodes CDR1 WSHSY and CDR2 SAAADI.

This clone has only a few counts. The chain employs TRBV7-9 and TRBJ1-2; no firm D call. Germline CDR1 reads SEHNR; CDR2 reads FQNEAQ (reference sequence). The CDR3 is made up of 16 amino acids. V was trimmed by 6 bases and J by 7 bases, leaving 24 bases between them. The CDR3: CASRNRVEVTAGGYTF. CDR3 nucleotides: TGTGCCAGCAGGAACCGGGTGGAGGTTACAGCTGGTGGCTACACCTTC.